Listed below are T cell receptor beta chains from one sample, sequenced in a study of T cells in Graves' hyperthyroidism and ophthalmopathy. One entry per CDR3 protein results from TCRdb running MiXCR on the multiplex PCR reads. The sample carries about 740,000 distinct CDR3 sequences, 12% to 15% recorded once. The specimen sequenced was blood. These receptors all come from a woman under 30 with Graves' hyperthyroidism. Both conserved end residues are part of each CDR3. The order of the fields is V gene, clone size, J gene, D gene, CDR3 protein, CDR3 DNA. The D gene is left open where the match is weak. Where a row states a size, it is once, few, many or the class of an expanded clone; other rows omit it.

v_gene: TRBV11-2
abundance: NA
j_gene: TRBJ1-2
d_gene: NA
CDR3aa: CASSLRGLYGYTF
CDR3nt: TGTGCCAGCAGCTTGAGGGGTCTGTATGGCTACACCTTC

v_gene: TRBV12-3/TRBV12-4
abundance: many
j_gene: TRBJ2-7
d_gene: TRBD1
CDR3aa: CASSLSSRGEQYF
CDR3nt: TGTGCCAGCAGTTTATCGTCCAGGGGGGAGCAGTACTTC

v_gene: TRBV19
abundance: NA
j_gene: TRBJ1-4
d_gene: NA
CDR3aa: CASSRGAGEEKLFF
CDR3nt: TGTGCCAGTAGTCGGGGGGCTGGAGAGGAAAAACTGTTTTTT

v_gene: TRBV2
abundance: many
j_gene: TRBJ1-5
d_gene: TRBD1
CDR3aa: CASRGDRGGNQPQHF
CDR3nt: TGTGCCAGCAGAGGAGACAGGGGTGGCAATCAGCCCCAGCATTTT

v_gene: TRBV7-2
abundance: many
j_gene: TRBJ2-3
d_gene: TRBD1
CDR3aa: CASSTVGQGAADTQYF
CDR3nt: TGTGCCAGCAGCACCGTGGGACAGGGGGCGGCGGATACGCAGTATTTT

v_gene: TRBV2
abundance: many
j_gene: TRBJ1-5
d_gene: NA
CDR3aa: CASSEGLPDSNQPQHF
CDR3nt: TGTGCCAGCAGTGAGGGCCTACCTGATAGCAATCAGCCCCAGCATTTT

v_gene: TRBV20-1
abundance: NA
j_gene: TRBJ2-4
d_gene: NA
CDR3aa: CSARDGLSAKNIQYF
CDR3nt: TGCAGTGCTAGAGATGGGCTATCAGCCAAAAACATTCAGTACTTC

v_gene: TRBV7-2
abundance: few
j_gene: TRBJ2-1
d_gene: TRBD2
CDR3aa: CASSGTGTSRGNEQFF
CDR3nt: TGTGCCAGCAGTGGAACCGGGACTAGCAGGGGCAATGAGCAGTTCTTC

v_gene: TRBV28
abundance: many
j_gene: TRBJ1-1
d_gene: NA
CDR3aa: CASRKGLGNTEAFF
CDR3nt: TGTGCCAGCAGAAAGGGTCTTGGGAACACTGAAGCTTTCTTT

v_gene: TRBV6-5
abundance: NA
j_gene: TRBJ1-2
d_gene: NA
CDR3aa: CASSYAETGNYGYTF
CDR3nt: TGTGCCAGCAGTTACGCCGAGACAGGCAACTATGGCTACACCTTC

v_gene: TRBV6-1
abundance: many
j_gene: TRBJ2-3
d_gene: TRBD1
CDR3aa: CASSWNRGDTDTQYF
CDR3nt: TGTGCCAGCAGTTGGAACAGGGGGGACACAGATACGCAGTATTTT

v_gene: TRBV20-1
abundance: NA
j_gene: TRBJ1-6
d_gene: NA
CDR3aa: CSASNPTVGDSPLHF
CDR3nt: TGCAGTGCTAGTAATCCTACTGTGGGTGACTCACCCCTCCACTTT

v_gene: TRBV5-1
abundance: many
j_gene: TRBJ1-2
d_gene: NA
CDR3aa: CASSFSTEDGYTF
CDR3nt: TGCGCCAGCAGCTTCAGTACAGAGGACGGCTACACCTTC

v_gene: TRBV5-1
abundance: few
j_gene: TRBJ2-2
d_gene: NA
CDR3aa: CASRAGDGPNTGELFF
CDR3nt: TGCGCCAGCAGGGCAGGGGACGGCCCGAACACCGGGGAGCTGTTTTTT

v_gene: TRBV6-1
abundance: few
j_gene: TRBJ2-1
d_gene: NA
CDR3aa: CASSSVLGAHNEQFF
CDR3nt: TGTGCCAGCAGTTCCGTACTCGGGGCCCACAATGAGCAGTTCTTC

v_gene: TRBV6-4
abundance: NA
j_gene: TRBJ1-5
d_gene: NA
CDR3aa: CASRRDGKSNQPQHF
CDR3nt: TGTGCCAGCCGCAGGGACGGCAAAAGCAATCAGCCCCAGCATTTT

v_gene: TRBV4-2
abundance: few
j_gene: TRBJ2-3
d_gene: TRBD2
CDR3aa: CASSQEGSGLHFTDTQYF
CDR3nt: TGTGCCAGCAGCCAAGAAGGTTCGGGACTACATTTCACAGATACGCAGTATTTT

v_gene: TRBV11-2
abundance: many
j_gene: TRBJ2-1
d_gene: NA
CDR3aa: CASSLSSQAINNEQFF
CDR3nt: TGTGCCAGCAGCTTATCTAGTCAAGCGATTAACAATGAGCAGTTCTTC

v_gene: TRBV2
abundance: many
j_gene: TRBJ2-2
d_gene: NA
CDR3aa: CASRLGTWNTGELFF
CDR3nt: TGTGCCAGCAGACTCGGGACGTGGAACACCGGGGAGCTGTTTTTT

v_gene: TRBV7-3
abundance: many
j_gene: TRBJ2-3
d_gene: NA
CDR3aa: CASSPSRQTDTQYF
CDR3nt: TGTGCCAGCAGCCCCTCCCGACAAACAGATACGCAGTATTTT

v_gene: TRBV28
abundance: NA
j_gene: TRBJ1-5
d_gene: NA
CDR3aa: CASSFVGDSNQPQHF
CDR3nt: TGTGCCAGCAGTTTCGTGGGGGATAGCAATCAGCCCCAGCATTTT

v_gene: TRBV10-3
abundance: many
j_gene: TRBJ2-3
d_gene: NA
CDR3aa: CAISDSDAHTDTQYF
CDR3nt: TGTGCCATCAGTGACTCGGACGCTCACACAGATACGCAGTATTTT

v_gene: TRBV7-8
abundance: few
j_gene: TRBJ1-5
d_gene: TRBD1
CDR3aa: CASSLTGVGQPQHF
CDR3nt: TGTGCCAGCAGCTTGACAGGGGTCGGGCAGCCCCAGCATTTT

v_gene: TRBV11-2
abundance: many
j_gene: TRBJ2-7
d_gene: TRBD1
CDR3aa: CASSRSGTANEQYF
CDR3nt: TGTGCCAGCAGCCGCTCCGGGACAGCTAACGAGCAGTACTTC

v_gene: TRBV2
abundance: many
j_gene: TRBJ1-1
d_gene: NA
CDR3aa: CASRKRLDTEAFF
CDR3nt: TGTGCCAGCCGCAAGCGCCTAGACACTGAAGCTTTCTTT

v_gene: TRBV3-1
abundance: NA
j_gene: TRBJ2-7
d_gene: NA
CDR3aa: CASSPQGSSIYEQYF
CDR3nt: TGTGCCAGCAGCCCCCAGGGGTCGTCGATCTACGAGCAGTACTTC

v_gene: TRBV9
abundance: few
j_gene: TRBJ2-7
d_gene: TRBD1
CDR3aa: CASSAGQWYEQYF
CDR3nt: TGTGCCAGCAGCGCGGGACAGTGGTACGAGCAGTACTTC

v_gene: TRBV6-2/TRBV6-3
abundance: many
j_gene: TRBJ2-2
d_gene: TRBD1
CDR3aa: CASRGQGDTGELFF
CDR3nt: TGTGCCAGCAGAGGACAGGGCGATACCGGGGAGCTGTTTTTT